This T cell receptor (beta chain) is from a study of T cell changes during pregnancy in multiple sclerosis (dated by TCRdb to about 2019). Regarding the complete study: In women with multiple sclerosis, the researchers looked at how the T cell repertoire shifted as pregnancy progressed.

The CDR3 covers 16 residues, taking in both the cysteine and the phenylalanine. The DNA shown is the 48-base CDR3, in frame from base 1. Sequences MGHRA (CDR1) and YSYEKL (CDR2) are obtained from the germline V gene. Trimming at the junction amounts to 0 bases on V and 1 base on J, and the germline ends lie 13 bases apart. Library preparation was by the immunoSEQ multiplex PCR assay. Sourced from immuneACCESS, this table was stored by TCRdb with only in-frame sequences that have V and J called. A share of the clones is absent; for the studies checked, an unresolved V gene accounts for under half, and the remainder has no known explanation. This sample holds 35,000 to 45,000 clones; approximately 91% were observed only once. The top ten hold about 4% of the sample. On this clone: Its recognized antigen is unknown. No qualities accompany the bases; no much larger clone lies one base away.

Recombination joined TRBV4-1 with TRBJ2-7, and the D gene may be TRBD2, 5 bases matching. This material consisted of CD8+ T cells from peripheral blood mononuclear cells, taken in the first trimester of pregnancy. The clonotype was recovered from a female donor with multiple sclerosis, enrolled in a pregnancy study. The CDR3 in this case is CASSQEGTGGSYEQYF. At the DNA level, the sequence is TGCGCCAGCAGCCAAGAAGGAACGGGCGGGTCCTACGAGCAGTACTTC.